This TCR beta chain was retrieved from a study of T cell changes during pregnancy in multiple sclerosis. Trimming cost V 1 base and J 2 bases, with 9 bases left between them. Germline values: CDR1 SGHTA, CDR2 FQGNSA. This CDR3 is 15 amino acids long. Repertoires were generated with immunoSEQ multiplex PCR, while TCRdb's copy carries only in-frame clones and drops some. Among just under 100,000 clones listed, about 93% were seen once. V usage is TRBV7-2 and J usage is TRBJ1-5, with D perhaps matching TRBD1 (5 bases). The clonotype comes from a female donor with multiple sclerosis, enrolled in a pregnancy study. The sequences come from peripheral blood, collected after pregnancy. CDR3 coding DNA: TGTGCCAGCAGCTTAGACGGGGGGGGCAATCAGCCCCAGCATTTT. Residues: CASSLDGGGNQPQHF.